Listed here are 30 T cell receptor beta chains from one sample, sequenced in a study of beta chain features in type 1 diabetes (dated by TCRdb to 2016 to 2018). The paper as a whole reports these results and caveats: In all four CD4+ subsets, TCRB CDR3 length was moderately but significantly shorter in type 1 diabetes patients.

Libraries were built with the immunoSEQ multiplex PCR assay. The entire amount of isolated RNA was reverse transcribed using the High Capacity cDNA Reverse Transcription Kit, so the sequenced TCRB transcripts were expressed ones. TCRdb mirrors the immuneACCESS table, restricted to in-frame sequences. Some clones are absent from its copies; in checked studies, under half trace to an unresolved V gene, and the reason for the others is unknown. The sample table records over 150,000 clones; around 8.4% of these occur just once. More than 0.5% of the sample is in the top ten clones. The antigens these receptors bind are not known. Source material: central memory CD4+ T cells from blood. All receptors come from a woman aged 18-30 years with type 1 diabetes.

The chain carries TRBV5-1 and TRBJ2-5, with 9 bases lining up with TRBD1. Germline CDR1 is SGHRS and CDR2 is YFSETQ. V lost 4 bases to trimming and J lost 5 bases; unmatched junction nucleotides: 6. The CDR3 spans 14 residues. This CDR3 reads CASSPGTGRETQYF. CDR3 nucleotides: TGCGCCAGCAGCCCCGGGACAGGGAGGGAGACCCAGTACTTC.

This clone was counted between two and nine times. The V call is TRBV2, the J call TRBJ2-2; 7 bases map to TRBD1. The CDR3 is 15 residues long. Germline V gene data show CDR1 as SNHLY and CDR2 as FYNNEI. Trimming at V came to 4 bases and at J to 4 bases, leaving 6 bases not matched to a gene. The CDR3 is CASSVDRVSTGELFF. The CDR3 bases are TGTGCCAGCAGTGTTGACAGGGTTTCCACCGGGGAGCTGTTTTTT.

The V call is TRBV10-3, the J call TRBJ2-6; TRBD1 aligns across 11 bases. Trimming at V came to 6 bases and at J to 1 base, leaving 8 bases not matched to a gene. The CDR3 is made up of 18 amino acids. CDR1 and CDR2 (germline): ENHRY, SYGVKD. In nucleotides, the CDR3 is TGTGCCATCAGGGGGACAGGGGGAACCTCTTCTGGGGCCAACGTCCTGACTTTC. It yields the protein CAIRGTGGTSSGANVLTF.

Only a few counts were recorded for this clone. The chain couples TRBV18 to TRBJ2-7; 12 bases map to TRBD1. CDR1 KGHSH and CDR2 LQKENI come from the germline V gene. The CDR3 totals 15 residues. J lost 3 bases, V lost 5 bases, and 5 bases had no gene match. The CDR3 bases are TGTGCCAGCTCATCGGGACAGGGGGCGAGCTACGAGCAGTACTTC. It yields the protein CASSSGQGASYEQYF.

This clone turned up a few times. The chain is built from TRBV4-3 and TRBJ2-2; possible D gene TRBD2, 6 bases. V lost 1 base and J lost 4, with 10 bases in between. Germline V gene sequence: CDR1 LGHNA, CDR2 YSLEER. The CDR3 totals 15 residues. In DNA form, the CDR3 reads TGCGCCAGCAGCCAAGGGCTAGCGATCACCGGGGAGCTGTTTTTT. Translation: CASSQGLAITGELFF.

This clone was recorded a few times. DNA of the CDR3: TGTGCCAGCAGCCCCCGACCCGAATTCGGGAATGAGCAGTTCTTC. This codes for CASSPRPEFGNEQFF. The V call is TRBV9, the J call TRBJ2-1; D is ambiguous. Germline-derived CDR1 and CDR2 are SGDLS and YYNGEE. This CDR3 is built from 15 residues. V gave up 4 bases and J gave up 7 bases, with 18 bases separating them.

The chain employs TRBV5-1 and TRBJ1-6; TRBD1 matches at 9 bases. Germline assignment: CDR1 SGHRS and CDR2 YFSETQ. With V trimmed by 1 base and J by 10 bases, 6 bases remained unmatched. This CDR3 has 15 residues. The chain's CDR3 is CASSLLDRGLSPLHF. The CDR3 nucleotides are TGCGCCAGCAGCTTGTTGGACAGGGGCTTGTCACCCCTCCACTTT.

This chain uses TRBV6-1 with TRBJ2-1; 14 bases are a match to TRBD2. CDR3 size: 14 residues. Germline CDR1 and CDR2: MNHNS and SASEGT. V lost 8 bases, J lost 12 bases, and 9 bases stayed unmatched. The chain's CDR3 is CASGGTSGSLRQFF. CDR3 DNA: TGTGCCAGCGGGGGGACTAGCGGGAGTTTACGGCAGTTCTTC.

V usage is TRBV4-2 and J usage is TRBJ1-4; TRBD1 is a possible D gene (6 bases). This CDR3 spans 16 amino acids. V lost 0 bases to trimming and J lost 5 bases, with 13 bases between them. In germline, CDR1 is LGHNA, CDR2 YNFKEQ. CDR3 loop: CASSQDDRGGNEKLFF. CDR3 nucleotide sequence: TGTGCCAGCAGCCAAGACGACCGAGGGGGAAATGAAAAACTGTTTTTT.

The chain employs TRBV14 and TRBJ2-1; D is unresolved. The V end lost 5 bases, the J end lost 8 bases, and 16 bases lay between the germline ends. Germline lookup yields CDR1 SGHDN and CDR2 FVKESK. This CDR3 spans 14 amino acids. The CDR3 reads CASSLAVVWDEQFF. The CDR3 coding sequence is TGTGCCAGCAGCTTAGCCGTAGTATGGGATGAGCAGTTCTTC.

The CDR3 DNA reads TGCGCCAGCAGCCAACTAGGGGGGGACGAGCAGTACTTC. Its protein product is CASSQLGGDEQYF. The chain combines TRBV4-1 with TRBJ2-7; weak D call: TRBD2 (7 bases). This CDR3 comprises 13 residues. Germline lookup yields CDR1 MGHRA and CDR2 YSYEKL. V lost 2 bases to trimming and J lost 5 bases, with 10 bases between them.

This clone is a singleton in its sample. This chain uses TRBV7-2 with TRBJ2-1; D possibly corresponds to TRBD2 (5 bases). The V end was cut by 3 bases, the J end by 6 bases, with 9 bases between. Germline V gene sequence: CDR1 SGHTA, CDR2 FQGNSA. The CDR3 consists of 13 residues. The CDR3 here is CASSFGLTNEQFF. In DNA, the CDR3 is TGTGCCAGCAGCTTTGGACTGACCAATGAGCAGTTCTTC.

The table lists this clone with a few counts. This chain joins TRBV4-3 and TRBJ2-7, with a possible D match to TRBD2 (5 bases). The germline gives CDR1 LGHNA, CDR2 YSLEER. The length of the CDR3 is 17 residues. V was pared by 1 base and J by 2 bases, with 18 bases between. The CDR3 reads CASSQGPEGGSTYEQYF. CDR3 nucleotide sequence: TGCGCCAGCAGCCAAGGACCAGAGGGCGGGTCCACCTACGAGCAGTACTTC.

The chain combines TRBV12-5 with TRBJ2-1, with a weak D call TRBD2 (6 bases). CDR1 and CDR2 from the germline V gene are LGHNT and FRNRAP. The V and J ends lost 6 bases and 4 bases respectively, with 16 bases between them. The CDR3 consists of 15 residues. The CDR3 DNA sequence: TGTGCTAGTGGGGGCGGGGACGGGGGATACAATGAGCAGTTCTTC. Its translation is CASGGGDGGYNEQFF.

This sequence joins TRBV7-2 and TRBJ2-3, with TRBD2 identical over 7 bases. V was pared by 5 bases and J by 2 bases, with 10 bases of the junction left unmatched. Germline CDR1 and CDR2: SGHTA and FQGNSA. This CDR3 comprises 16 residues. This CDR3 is CASSMGPGTNTDTQYF. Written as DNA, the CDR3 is TGTGCCAGCAGCATGGGCCCGGGGACTAACACAGATACGCAGTATTTT.

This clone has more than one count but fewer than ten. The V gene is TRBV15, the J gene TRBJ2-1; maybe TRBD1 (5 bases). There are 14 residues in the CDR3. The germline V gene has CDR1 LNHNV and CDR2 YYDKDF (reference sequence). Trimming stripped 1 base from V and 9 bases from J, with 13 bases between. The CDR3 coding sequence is TGTGCCACCAGCAGAGGGACACTTACGGGTGAGCAGTTCTTC. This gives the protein CATSRGTLTGEQFF. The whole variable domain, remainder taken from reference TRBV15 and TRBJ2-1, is DAMVIQNPRYQVTQFGKPVTLSCSQTLNHNVMYWYQQKSSQAPKLLFHYYDKDFNNEADTPDNFQSRRPNTSFCFLDIRSPGLGDTAMYLCATSRGTLTGEQFFGPGTRLTVL.

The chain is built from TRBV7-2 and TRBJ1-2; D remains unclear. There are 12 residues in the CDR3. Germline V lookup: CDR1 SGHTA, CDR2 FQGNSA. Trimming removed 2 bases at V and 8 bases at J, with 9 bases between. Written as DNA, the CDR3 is TGTGCCAGCAGCTTAATGGCTAGGGGCTACACCTTC. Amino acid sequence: CASSLMARGYTF.

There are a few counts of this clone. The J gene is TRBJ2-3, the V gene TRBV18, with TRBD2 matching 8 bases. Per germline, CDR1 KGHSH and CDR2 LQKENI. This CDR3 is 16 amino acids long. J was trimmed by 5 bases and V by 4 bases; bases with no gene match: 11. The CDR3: CASSQSSGTSGDTQYF. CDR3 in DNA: TGTGCCAGCTCACAGAGCTCCGGGACTAGTGGAGATACGCAGTATTTT. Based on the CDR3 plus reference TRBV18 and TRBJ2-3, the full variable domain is NAGVMQNPRHLVRRRGQEARLRCSPMKGHSHVYWYRQLPEEGLKFMVYLQKENIIDESGMPKERFSAEFPKEGPSILRIQQVVRGDSAAYFCASSQSSGTSGDTQYFGPGTRLTVL.

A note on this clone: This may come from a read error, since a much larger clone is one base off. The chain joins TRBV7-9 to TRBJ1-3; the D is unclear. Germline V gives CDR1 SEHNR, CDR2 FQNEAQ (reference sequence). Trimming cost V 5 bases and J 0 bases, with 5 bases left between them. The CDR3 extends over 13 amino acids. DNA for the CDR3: TGTGCCAGCAGCCCTAACTCTGGAAACACCATATATTTT. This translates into CASSPNSGNTIYF.

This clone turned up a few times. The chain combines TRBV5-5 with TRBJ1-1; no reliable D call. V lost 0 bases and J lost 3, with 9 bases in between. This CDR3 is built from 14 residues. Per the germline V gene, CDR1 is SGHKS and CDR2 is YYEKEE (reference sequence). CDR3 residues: CASSLGQIDTEAFF. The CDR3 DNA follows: TGTGCCAGCAGCTTGGGCCAGATTGACACTGAAGCTTTCTTT.

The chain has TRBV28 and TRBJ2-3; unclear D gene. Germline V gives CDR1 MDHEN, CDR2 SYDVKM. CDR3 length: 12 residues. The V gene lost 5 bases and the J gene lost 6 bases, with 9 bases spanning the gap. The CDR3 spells CASSRFVDTQYF. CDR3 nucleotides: TGTGCCAGCAGTCGGTTTGTTGATACGCAGTATTTT.

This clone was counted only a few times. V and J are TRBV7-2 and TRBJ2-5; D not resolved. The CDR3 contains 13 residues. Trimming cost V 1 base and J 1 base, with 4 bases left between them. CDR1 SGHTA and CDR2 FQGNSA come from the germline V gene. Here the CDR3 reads CASSLGPQETQYF. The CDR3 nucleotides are TGTGCCAGCAGCTTAGGGCCCCAAGAGACCCAGTACTTC.

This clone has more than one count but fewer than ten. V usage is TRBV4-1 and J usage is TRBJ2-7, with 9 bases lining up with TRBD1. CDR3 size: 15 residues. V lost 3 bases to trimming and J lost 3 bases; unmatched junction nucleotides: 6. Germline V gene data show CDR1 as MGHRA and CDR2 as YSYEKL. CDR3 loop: CASSHTGQGNYEQYF. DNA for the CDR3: TGCGCCAGCAGCCACACCGGACAGGGGAACTACGAGCAGTACTTC.

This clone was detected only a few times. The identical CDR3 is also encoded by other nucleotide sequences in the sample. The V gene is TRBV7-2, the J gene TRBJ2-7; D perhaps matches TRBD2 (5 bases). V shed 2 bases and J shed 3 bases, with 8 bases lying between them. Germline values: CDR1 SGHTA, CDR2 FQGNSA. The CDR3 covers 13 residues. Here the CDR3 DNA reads TGTGCCAGCAGCTTAAGCGGAGGCTACGAGCAGTACTTC. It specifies CASSLSGGYEQYF. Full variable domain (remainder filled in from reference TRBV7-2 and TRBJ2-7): GAGVSQSPSNKVTEKGKDVELRCDPISGHTALYWYRQSLGQGLEFLIYFQGNSAPDKSGLPSDRFSAERTGGSVSTLTIQRTQQEDSAVYLCASSLSGGYEQYFGPGTRLTVT.

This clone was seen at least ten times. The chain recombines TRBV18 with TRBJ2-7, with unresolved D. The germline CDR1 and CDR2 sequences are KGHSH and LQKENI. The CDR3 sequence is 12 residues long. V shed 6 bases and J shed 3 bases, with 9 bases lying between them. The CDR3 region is CASSLDIYEQYF. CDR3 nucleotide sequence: TGTGCCAGCTCGCTCGACATCTACGAGCAGTACTTC.

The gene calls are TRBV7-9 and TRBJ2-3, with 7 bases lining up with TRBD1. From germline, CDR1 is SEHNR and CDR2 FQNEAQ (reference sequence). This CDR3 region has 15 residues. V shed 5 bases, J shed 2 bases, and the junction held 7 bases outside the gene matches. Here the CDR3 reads CASSRGQSATDTQYF. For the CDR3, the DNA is TGTGCCAGCAGCCGGGGACAGTCCGCCACAGATACGCAGTATTTT.

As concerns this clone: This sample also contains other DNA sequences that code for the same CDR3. The CDR3 nucleotides read TGTGCCTGGAGTGTTGGCGGGGACCAGCCCCAGCATTTT. This codes for CAWSVGGDQPQHF. This chain uses TRBV30 with TRBJ1-5, with TRBD1 as a possible D gene (5 bases). Germline V gene lookup returns CDR1 GTSNPN and CDR2 SVGIG (reference sequence). Between the trimmed V and J ends, which lost 0 bases and 7 bases, there was a span of 10 bases. CDR3 size: 13 residues.

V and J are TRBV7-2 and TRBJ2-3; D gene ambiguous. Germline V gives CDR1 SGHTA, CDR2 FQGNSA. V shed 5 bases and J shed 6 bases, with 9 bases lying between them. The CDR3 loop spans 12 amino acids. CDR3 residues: CASSPQTDTQYF. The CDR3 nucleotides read TGTGCCAGCAGCCCCCAGACTGATACGCAGTATTTT.

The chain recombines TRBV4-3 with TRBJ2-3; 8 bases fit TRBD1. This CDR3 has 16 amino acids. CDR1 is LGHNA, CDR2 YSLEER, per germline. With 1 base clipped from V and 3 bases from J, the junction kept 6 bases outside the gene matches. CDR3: CASSQGGGQGTDTQYF. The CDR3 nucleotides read TGCGCCAGCAGCCAAGGGGGAGGACAGGGTACAGATACGCAGTATTTT.

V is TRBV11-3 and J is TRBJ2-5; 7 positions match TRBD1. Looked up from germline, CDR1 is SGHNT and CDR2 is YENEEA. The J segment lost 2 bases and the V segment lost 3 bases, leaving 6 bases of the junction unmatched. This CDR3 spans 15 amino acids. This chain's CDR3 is CASSFVQGRQETQYF. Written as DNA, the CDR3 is TGTGCCAGCAGCTTCGTACAGGGGCGTCAAGAGACCCAGTACTTC.